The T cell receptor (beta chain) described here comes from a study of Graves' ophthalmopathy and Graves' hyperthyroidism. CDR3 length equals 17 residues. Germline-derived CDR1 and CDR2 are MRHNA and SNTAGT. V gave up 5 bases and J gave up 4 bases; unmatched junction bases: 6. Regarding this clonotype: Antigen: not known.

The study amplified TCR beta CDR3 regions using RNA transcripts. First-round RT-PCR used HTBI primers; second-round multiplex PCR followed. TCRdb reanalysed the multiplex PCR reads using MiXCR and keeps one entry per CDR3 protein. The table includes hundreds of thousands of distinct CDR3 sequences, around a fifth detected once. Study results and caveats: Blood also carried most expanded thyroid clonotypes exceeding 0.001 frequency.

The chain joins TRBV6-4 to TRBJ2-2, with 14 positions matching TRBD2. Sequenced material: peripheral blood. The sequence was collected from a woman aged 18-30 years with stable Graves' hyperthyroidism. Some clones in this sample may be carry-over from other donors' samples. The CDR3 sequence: CASSRLAGGPGTGELFF. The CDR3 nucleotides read TGTGCCAGCAGTAGACTAGCGGGGGGGCCGGGCACCGGGGAGCTGTTTTTT.